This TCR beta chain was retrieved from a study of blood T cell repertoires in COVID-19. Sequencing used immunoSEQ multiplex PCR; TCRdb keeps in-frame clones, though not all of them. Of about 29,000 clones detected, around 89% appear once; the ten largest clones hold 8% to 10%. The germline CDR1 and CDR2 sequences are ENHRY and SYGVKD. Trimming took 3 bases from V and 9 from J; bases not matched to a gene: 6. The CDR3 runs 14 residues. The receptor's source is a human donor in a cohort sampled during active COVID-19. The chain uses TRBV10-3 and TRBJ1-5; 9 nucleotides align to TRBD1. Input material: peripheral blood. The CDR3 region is CAISDRDREWPQHF. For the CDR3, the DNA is TGTGCCATCAGTGACCGGGACAGGGAATGGCCCCAGCATTTT.